The entry that follows covers one TCR beta chain sequence. Its antigen is as yet unknown. This PCR relied on a set of 60 Vbeta primers and 13 Jbeta primers. Libraries were prepared by immunoSEQ multiplex PCR; TCRdb keeps only in-frame clonotypes and omits some of them. The repertoire holds 150,000 or so clones, with 80% as singletons. The entry originates in a study of cytomegalovirus exposure and HLA in healthy donors. Study information: Earlier work reported some 110 million unique TCR beta sequences from approximately 180 million T cells. Overall study results and limits: The authors later found HLA-associated TCR beta chains more clonally expanded than equally common others.

After removal of 3 bases from V and 8 bases from J, the junction contained 3 bases not matched to a gene. This CDR3 spans 11 amino acids. Germline-derived CDR1 and CDR2 are GTSNPN and SVGIG (reference sequence). The chain joins TRBV30 to TRBJ1-1, with 7 bases lining up with TRBD1. The sample taken for sequencing was PBMCs. The TCR sequence derives from a man aged 50-59 years in good health and CMV-seronegative. The CDR3 DNA reads TGTGCCTGGAGGAACAGGGGCGAAGCTTTCTTT. Translated, it gives CAWRNRGEAFF. Variable domain in full (rest from reference TRBV30 and TRBJ1-1): SQTIHQWPATLVQPVGSPLSLECTVEGTSNPNLYWYRQAAGRGLQLLFYSVGIGQISSEVPQNLSASRPQDRQFILSSKKLLLSDSGFYLCAWRNRGEAFFGQGTRLTVV.